Listed below are T cell receptor beta chains from one sample, sequenced in a study of cytomegalovirus exposure and HLA in healthy donors. Clones were sequenced by immunoSEQ multiplex PCR, and TCRdb holds only the in-frame ones, with some missing. This table has 81,000 or so clones, about 69% appearing once. Sequenced input: PBMCs. Receptor source: a man between 60 and 75 years old in good health and CMV-seronegative. CDR3s include the opening cysteine and the closing phenylalanine or tryptophan.

>TRBJ2-5|TRBV2
CASSLAGGGEETQYF
>TRBJ2-3|TRBV4-2
CASSQAGGLEDTQYF
>TRBJ1-5|TRBV27
CASSHRDSNQPQHF
>TRBJ2-1|TRBV11-3
CASSFDGTSAYNEQFF
>TRBJ1-2|TRBV5-1
CASAGTGGFDGYTF
>TRBJ2-3|TRBV7-6
CASSLAGGSDTQYF
>TRBJ1-3|TRBV2
CASSEAWTGSSGNTIYF
>TRBJ2-3|TRBV11-1
CASSLSGGEGLRDTQYF
>TRBJ1-2|TRBV6-1
CASRTDREYGYTF
>TRBJ2-2|TRBV5-5
CASSSGLAGDNTGELFF
>TRBJ1-1|TRBV27
CASSLGRGLNTEAFF
>TRBJ1-2|TRBV9
CASSVETGGVNTF
>TRBJ2-3|TRBV10-3
CAISESERGKTDTQYF
>TRBJ1-3|TRBV9
CASSVGANGNTIYF
>TRBJ1-5|TRBV5-1
CATRTGTERQPQHF
>TRBJ2-5|TRBV7-9
CASSLEGGRQETQYF
>TRBJ2-1|TRBV10-1
CASRIKDRDEQFF
>TRBJ2-1|TRBV5-1
CASSLDSNEQFF
>TRBJ1-1|TRBV19
CASKDRVNTEAFF
>TRBJ2-1|TRBV9
CASSPRASGVHSSYNEQFF
>TRBJ2-7|TRBV18
CASSLQGGYEQYF
>TRBJ1-2|TRBV7-2
CASSRYQGANANYGYTF
>TRBJ1-2|TRBV19
CASSIPGEGAGYGYTF
>TRBJ2-7|TRBV5-5
CASRLIAGGSSYEQYF
>TRBJ1-6|TRBV5-6
CASSLVREGTPLHF
>TRBJ2-3|TRBV5-1
CASRPQGAGTDTQYF
>TRBJ2-5|TRBV5-6
CASSPDIQETQYF
>TRBJ2-7|TRBV6-1
CASSEALARSSYEQYF
>TRBJ2-1|TRBV5-1
CASSSQRGDYNEQFF
>TRBJ1-1|TRBV4-1
CASSQEKLRGSGDSGTEAFF
>TRBJ2-1|TRBV5-4
CASSSRGNEQFF
>TRBJ2-3|TRBV2
CASRARGQISATGTDTQYF
>TRBJ2-2|TRBV11-2
CASSFIENRGNTGELFF
>TRBJ1-5|TRBV2
CASNGMFSNQPQHF
>TRBJ1-2|TRBV6-1
CASIPTGGNYGYTF
>TRBJ2-3|TRBV5-1
CASSLKGHLLSTDTQYF
>TRBJ2-3|TRBV30
CAWVQSDTQYF
>TRBJ1-1|TRBV30
CAWFKSGQGRTEAFF
>TRBJ2-7|TRBV18
CASSPGERGYEQYF
>TRBJ1-2|TRBV7-9
CASSPPGGQDYGYTF
>TRBJ1-2|TRBV30
CAWSVMGAGYGYTF
>TRBJ1-1|TRBV10-3
CATNFGQGGTEAFF
>TRBJ2-7|TRBV27
CASSPMGGQHRYEQYF
>TRBJ1-2|TRBV16
CASSRPGQGLNGYTF
>TRBJ1-5|TRBV2
CASSPAGLQPQHF
>TRBJ1-1|TRBV7-8
CASSLNGGFAEAFF
>TRBJ1-1|TRBV18
CASSSDQGQFTEAFF
>TRBJ1-2|TRBV27
CASSSRGEVDGYTF